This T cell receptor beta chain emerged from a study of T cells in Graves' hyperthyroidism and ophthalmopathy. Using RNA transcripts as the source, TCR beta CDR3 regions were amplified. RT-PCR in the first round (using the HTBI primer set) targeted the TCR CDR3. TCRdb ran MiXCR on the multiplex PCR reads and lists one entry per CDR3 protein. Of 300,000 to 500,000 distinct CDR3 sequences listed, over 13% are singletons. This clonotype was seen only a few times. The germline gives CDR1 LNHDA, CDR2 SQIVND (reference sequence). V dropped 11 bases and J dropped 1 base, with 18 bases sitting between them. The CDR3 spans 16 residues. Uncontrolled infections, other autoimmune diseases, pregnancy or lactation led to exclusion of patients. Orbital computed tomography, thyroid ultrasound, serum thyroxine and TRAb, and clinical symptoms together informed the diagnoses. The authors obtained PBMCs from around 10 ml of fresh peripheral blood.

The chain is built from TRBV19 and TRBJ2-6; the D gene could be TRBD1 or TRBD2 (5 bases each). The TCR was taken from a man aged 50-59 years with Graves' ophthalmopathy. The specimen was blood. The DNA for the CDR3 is TGTGCCGGATCGGCGATTGGGGGATCTGGGGCCAACGTCCTGACTTTC. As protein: CAGSAIGGSGANVLTF.